These 9 T cell receptor beta chains originate from one sample sequenced in a study of identical twins. MiXCR, run by TCRdb on the 5' RACE reads, gives a single entry per CDR3 protein. The table records 500,000 to 550,000 distinct CDR3 sequences, roughly 21% of them present only once. These data are also associated with another study on T cells expressing NK-cell markers.

Sequences were obtained from CD4+ T cells sorted from blood. Receptors were obtained from a woman aged 18-29 years in good health.

The V call is TRBV27, the J call TRBJ1-2, with D possibly being TRBD1 (6 bases). Trimming cost V 6 bases and J 4 bases, with 12 bases left between them. Germline CDR1 and CDR2: MNHEY and SMNVEV (reference sequence). The CDR3 extends over 13 amino acids. CDR3 amino acids: CASSVTGAYGYTF. The DNA of the CDR3 is TGTGCCAGCAGCGTGACAGGAGCCTATGGCTACACCTTC.

This clonotype has a handful of counts. The rearrangement joins TRBV5-1 to TRBJ2-3; 7 nucleotides agree with TRBD2. Trimming at V came to 0 bases and at J to 4 bases, leaving 5 bases not matched to a gene. Germline V gives CDR1 SGHRS, CDR2 YFSETQ. CDR3 size: 15 residues. As DNA, the CDR3 is TGCGCCAGCAGCTTGGAGGTGGGAGGGGCAGATACGCAGTATTTT. Translating it yields CASSLEVGGADTQYF.

This chain joins TRBV3-1 and TRBJ1-2; D may be TRBD1 (5 bases). With 3 bases removed from V and 2 bases from J, the gap between germline ends came to 10 bases. Germline V gene sequence: CDR1 LGHDT, CDR2 YNNKEL (reference sequence). This CDR3 contains 14 residues. CDR3 protein: CASSHDSPNYGYTF. The CDR3 DNA is TGTGCCAGCAGCCATGACAGCCCGAACTATGGCTACACCTTC.

This clonotype came up once. No DNA is shown, since the ends of the CDR3 on it are uncertain; the CDR3 is the one TCRdb lists. The gene calls are TRBV27 and TRBJ2-7. Germline V gene lookup returns CDR1 MNHEY and CDR2 SMNVEV (reference sequence). Termini included, the CDR3 measures 14 amino acids. The CDR3: CASSSSVYSYEQYF.

This sequence joins TRBV9 and TRBJ2-2; 11 positions match TRBD2. The CDR3 length is 15 residues. J was trimmed by 5 bases and V by 4 bases; bases with no gene match: 4. Looked up from germline, CDR1 is SGDLS and CDR2 is YYNGEE. CDR3 DNA: TGTGCCAGCAGCAAACTAGCGGGAGTTACCGGGGAGCTGTTTTTT. It specifies CASSKLAGVTGELFF.

This chain connects TRBV5-6 to TRBJ2-1; TRBD1 aligns across 8 bases. This CDR3 region has 16 residues. The germline gives CDR1 SGHDT, CDR2 YYEEEE. V was pared by 7 bases and J by 0 bases, with 9 bases of the junction left unmatched. This CDR3 is CASSPGGSSSYNEQFF. The CDR3, as DNA: TGTGCCAGCTCCCCAGGGGGCTCTAGCTCCTACAATGAGCAGTTCTTC.

This clonotype was detected a few times. The chain is built from TRBV20-1 and TRBJ2-3; no reliable D call. The germline V gene has CDR1 DFQATT and CDR2 SNEGSKA (reference sequence). The CDR3 has 11 residues. This CDR3 is CRAARGYTQYF. CDR3 in DNA: TGCAGGGCGGCACGCGGATATACGCAGTATTTT.

This chain uses TRBV12-3 or TRBV12-4 with TRBJ2-1, with 7 bases aligning to TRBD2. Trimming took 5 bases from V and 4 from J; bases not matched to a gene: 11. The CDR3 length is 16 residues. CDR3 amino acids: CASSPEAGLTYNEQFF. The CDR3 bases are TGTGCCAGCAGTCCCGAGGCGGGACTAACTTACAATGAGCAGTTCTTC.

J is TRBJ1-2 and V is TRBV29-1; 7 nucleotides align to TRBD1. V gave up 0 bases and J gave up 7 bases; unmatched junction bases: 8. CDR3 size: 14 residues. Germline lookup yields CDR1 SQVTM and CDR2 ANQGSEA. CDR3 in DNA: TGCAGCGTTGAAGAACGGACAGGTTCAGTTGGCTACACCTTC. Encoded protein: CSVEERTGSVGYTF.